This note documents a single T cell receptor beta chain sequence. The data are from a study of blood T cells in healthy people across ages. The second PCR ran about 6 to 11 cycles with a sample-barcoded 5' primer and J-beta primers. Each of the samples gave a minimum of 2.5 million paired-end reads that contained CDR3. TCRdb independently ran MiXCR on the 5' RACE reads; one entry per CDR3 protein. The sample includes roughly 1.5 million distinct CDR3 sequences, approximately 42% seen only once; the top ten take about 4%. V was pared by 2 bases and J by 6 bases, with 2 bases of the junction left unmatched. Germline V gives CDR1 MGHRA, CDR2 YSYEKL. The CDR3 is 13 residues long.

This receptor was obtained from a young woman in good health. The sequenced sample consisted of blood. The chain combines TRBV4-1 with TRBJ1-1; 8 bases are shared with TRBD1. In DNA form, the CDR3 reads TGCGCCAGCAGCCAACAGGGGGCTGCTGAAGCTTTCTTT. Its translation is CASSQQGAAEAFF.